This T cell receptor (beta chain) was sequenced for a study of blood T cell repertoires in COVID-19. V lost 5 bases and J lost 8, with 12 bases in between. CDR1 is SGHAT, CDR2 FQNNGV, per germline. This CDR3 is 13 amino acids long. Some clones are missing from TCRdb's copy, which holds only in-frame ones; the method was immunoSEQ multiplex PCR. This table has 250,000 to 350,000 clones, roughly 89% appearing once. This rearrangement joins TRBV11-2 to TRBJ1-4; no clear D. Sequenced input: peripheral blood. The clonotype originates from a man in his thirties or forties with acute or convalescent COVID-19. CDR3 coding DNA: TGTGCCAGCAGCCTAAGACCAGGAGAAAAACTGTTTTTT. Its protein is CASSLRPGEKLFF. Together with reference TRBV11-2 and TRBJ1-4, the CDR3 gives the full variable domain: EAGVAQSPRYKIIEKRQSVAFWCNPISGHATLYWYQQILGQGPKLLIQFQNNGVVDDSQLPKDRFSAERLKGVDSTLKIQPAKLEDSAVYLCASSLRPGEKLFFGSGTQLSVL.